This T cell receptor beta chain came from a study of PD-1 blockade in classical Hodgkin lymphoma. Study-level points and caveats: Reasons behind the repertoire differences stay unclear, perhaps disease activity or earlier therapy. Reports described newly diagnosed patients as having lower baseline TCR diversity than healthy donors. There was a significant rise in CD4+ TCR diversity by C4D1, with no such rise for CD8+.

After autologous stem cell transplantation all patients relapsed, and prior brentuximab vedotin exposure differed between cohorts. Libraries were prepared by immunoSEQ multiplex PCR; TCRdb keeps only in-frame clonotypes and omits some of them. The table lists about 46,000 clones, roughly 80% of them singletons, with around 20% in the top ten. This clone appeared a single time. Antigen specificity is unknown. Germline V gene data show CDR1 as SGHTA and CDR2 as FQGTGA. This CDR3 region has 13 residues. Trimming removed 2 bases at V and 10 bases at J, with 12 bases between. The source of this sequence is a human donor with classical Hodgkin lymphoma. Sample: peripheral blood mononuclear cells (PBMCs), taken before the second cycle of nivolumab. V and J are TRBV7-3 and TRBJ2-1; D not resolved. In DNA form, the CDR3 reads TGTGCCAGCAGCTTATCTCCGGTTGAGGAGCAGTTCTTC. Translated: CASSLSPVEEQFF.